The rows below give T cell receptor beta chains drawn from one sample of a study of vaccination and CD4 T cells after COVID-19. Antigen specificity for these receptors is unknown. TCRdb reanalysed the PCR reads using MiXCR and keeps one entry per CDR3 protein. The sample includes about 12,000 distinct CDR3 sequences, 70% to 80% of them seen just once. The sample consisted of CD4+ T cells from blood, cultured in vitro. Receptors were obtained from a human donor who had recovered from COVID-19. Both conserved end residues are part of each CDR3. D genes are given only for firm matches. Size tells how often a clone was seen (once, few, many) or the class of an expanded clone, and some rows leave it out.

>-|TRBD1|TRBJ2-2|TRBV7-3
TGTGCCAGCAGCCTACAGGGGGCGAGAGGTACCGGGGAGCTGTTTTTT
CASSLQGARGTGELFF
>-|-|TRBJ2-4|TRBV20-1
TGCAGTGCTTACATACTAGCCAAAAACATTCAGTACTTC
CSAYILAKNIQYF
>-|TRBD1|TRBJ1-2|TRBV19
TGTGCCAGTTGGTGGGGACAGGGTCGCGGCTACACCTTC
CASWWGQGRGYTF
>-|-|TRBJ2-7|TRBV29-1
TGCAGCGTTGAAGATCGGTCCGGCTACGAGCAGTACTTC
CSVEDRSGYEQYF
>-|-|TRBJ2-1|TRBV5-5
TGTGCCAGCAGCTTGGCTCCGGGCTGGGGCAATGAGCAGTTCTTC
CASSLAPGWGNEQFF
>-|-|TRBJ1-2|TRBV20-1
TGCAGTGCTAGATTCAGGACCGGTGGCTACACCTTC
CSARFRTGGYTF
>-|-|TRBJ2-5|TRBV20-1
TGCAGTTCACAGCTGGTCGAGACCCAGTACTTC
CSSQLVETQYF
>-|-|TRBJ1-1|TRBV7-9
TGTGCCAGCAGCGGAGAAACTGAAGCTTTCTTT
CASSGETEAFF
>once|-|TRBJ2-7|TRBV12-3/TRBV12-4
TGTGCCAGCAGTTTAGGTCACAGTTCGTACGAGCAGTACTTC
CASSLGHSSYEQYF
>-|-|TRBJ1-4|TRBV20-1
TGCAGTGCTAGAGATCAGGGGCAACCAGGTGAAAAACTGTTTTTT
CSARDQGQPGEKLFF
>-|-|TRBJ1-5|TRBV27
TGTGCCAGCAGTTTAGATGTTGGTTATCAGCCCCAGCATTTT
CASSLDVGYQPQHF
>few|-|TRBJ1-5|TRBV7-9
TGTGCCAGCAGTTCAGGGCAGGGAGGTTGGAGCCAGCCCCAGCATTTT
CASSSGQGGWSQPQHF
>-|-|TRBJ1-5|TRBV20-1
TGCAGCGTTAAGACGGGTAGCAATCAGCCCCAGCATTTT
CSVKTGSNQPQHF
>-|TRBD1|TRBJ1-1|TRBV18
TGTGCCAGCTCCCCCACAGGGGGCACTGAAGCTTTCTTT
CASSPTGGTEAFF
>-|-|TRBJ2-7|TRBV7-2
TGTGCCAGCGGTAAGGGGCTGGGCGAGCAGTACTTC
CASGKGLGEQYF
>-|TRBD1|TRBJ1-2|TRBV6-2/TRBV6-3
TGTGCCAGCAGTGACTGGACAGGGAGGAACTATGGCTACACCTTC
CASSDWTGRNYGYTF
>-|TRBD1|TRBJ1-5|TRBV28
TGTGCCAGCAGTCCCGAGGGACAGGGTGCCTTCTATAGCAATCAGCCCCAGCATTTT
CASSPEGQGAFYSNQPQHF
>-|TRBD1|TRBJ1-1|TRBV7-2
TGTGCCAGCAGCCCACAGGGGGAGTTAGAAGCTTTCTTT
CASSPQGELEAFF
>-|-|TRBJ1-6|TRBV2
TGTGCCAGCTTGCGGGGGGTGAATTCACCCCTCCACTTT
CASLRGVNSPLHF
>once|-|TRBJ1-3|TRBV7-9
TGTGCCAGCTTCCTTCTACAGAGCTCTGGAAACACCATATATTTT
CASFLLQSSGNTIYF
>-|TRBD1|TRBJ2-1|TRBV6-1
TGTGCCAGCAGGCCGGACAGGGGGAACCATGAGCAGTTCTTC
CASRPDRGNHEQFF
>-|-|TRBJ2-1|TRBV27
TGTGCCAGCAGTCCCCTCCTTCCATACAATGAGCAGTTCTTC
CASSPLLPYNEQFF
>few|-|TRBJ1-6|TRBV7-2
TGTGCCAGCAGCTCGCGGGACCCTAGAGAGAATTCACCCCTCCACTTT
CASSSRDPRENSPLHF
>-|TRBD1|TRBJ2-1|TRBV10-3
TGTGCCATCAAGGGACAGGAATCCTACAATGAGCAGTTCTTC
CAIKGQESYNEQFF
>-|TRBD1|TRBJ1-5|TRBV27
TGTGCCAGCAGTTCCCGGGACAGGGGGCCTCGTAGCAATCAGCCCCAGCATTTT
CASSSRDRGPRSNQPQHF
>-|-|TRBJ1-1|TRBV20-1
TGCACCAGCCCAGGGTATTCTTCTGAAGCTTTCTTT
CTSPGYSSEAFF
>-|TRBD2|TRBJ2-7|TRBV20-1
TGCAGTGCTAAGACTAGCGGGAGACCCTACGAGCAGTACTTC
CSAKTSGRPYEQYF
>-|-|TRBJ2-2|TRBV7-2
TGTGCCAGCAGCTCAGTTTCAACCGGGGAGCTGTTTTTT
CASSSVSTGELFF
>-|-|TRBJ1-6|TRBV20-1
TGCAGTGCTAGAGATGCGGAGAGAACTAATTCACCCCTCCACTTT
CSARDAERTNSPLHF
>-|TRBD1|TRBJ2-3|TRBV24-1
TGTGCCACAAGGCAGGGGGTTGGTACGCAGTATTTT
CATRQGVGTQYF
>-|-|TRBJ2-7|TRBV5-4
TGTGCCAGCAGCACCGGTGGCCCCCGGGACACCTACGAGCAGTACTTC
CASSTGGPRDTYEQYF
>-|-|TRBJ1-2|TRBV20-1
TGCAGTGGCTCGGGGGGGTACTATGGCTACACCTTC
CSGSGGYYGYTF
>-|-|TRBJ1-2|TRBV6-1
TGTGCCAGCACCGTGGACAAGTATAGCTACACCTTC
CASTVDKYSYTF
>-|TRBD2|TRBJ2-1|TRBV7-3
TGTGCCAGCAGCTGGGGTGGCGGGAGGTCCAACAATGAGCAGTTCTTC
CASSWGGGRSNNEQFF
>few|-|TRBJ1-5|TRBV6-5
TGTGCCAGCAGTTACCGGGGGAGGAGCAATCAGCCCCAGCATTTT
CASSYRGRSNQPQHF
>-|-|TRBJ1-2|TRBV6-1
TGTGCCAGCAGGGACGGACTCTATGGCTACACCTTC
CASRDGLYGYTF
>-|TRBD1|TRBJ1-5|TRBV20-1
TGCAGTGCTAGCCGGGGGACAGGAAGCAATCAGCCCCAGCATTTT
CSASRGTGSNQPQHF
>-|TRBD1|TRBJ2-5|TRBV7-3
TGTGCCAGCAGCACAACCGGGACAGGGGTAGGAGAGACCCAGTACTTC
CASSTTGTGVGETQYF
>-|-|TRBJ1-5|TRBV15
TGTGCCACCAGCAGAGCGGGACCTATTAATCAGCCCCAGCATTTT
CATSRAGPINQPQHF
>-|-|TRBJ1-1|TRBV27
TGTGCCAGCAGTTTACGGGCGGGACCAAACACTGAAGCTTTCTTT
CASSLRAGPNTEAFF
>-|-|TRBJ2-7|TRBV5-4
TGTGCCAGCAGCTCCCCCGGGACCGGCTCCTACGAGCAGTACTTC
CASSSPGTGSYEQYF
>-|-|TRBJ2-2|TRBV15
TGTGCCTCTACCAATTCGGCATGGGGGGATCCCGGCGGGGAGCTGTTTTTT
CASTNSAWGDPGGELFF
>-|TRBD2|TRBJ2-2|TRBV2
TGTGCCAGCACCCGGGACTATCTCGGGGAGCTGTTTTTT
CASTRDYLGELFF
>-|TRBD1|TRBJ2-5|TRBV6-5
TGTGCCAGCAGTTTTGGGTTGTGGGGACAGGGTGGGGAGACCCAGTACTTC
CASSFGLWGQGGETQYF
>-|TRBD2|TRBJ2-7|TRBV15
TGTGCCACCAGCCATCTAGGACTAGCGGGAGGTAAGGTGGCCTACGAGCAGTACTTC
CATSHLGLAGGKVAYEQYF
>-|TRBD1|TRBJ1-1|TRBV6-1
TGTGCCAGCAGTCCCGACAGGGGGTTGGTAGCTTTCTTT
CASSPDRGLVAFF
>-|-|TRBJ1-5|TRBV30
TGTGCCTGGAGTGTACCAGGGAACAATCAGCCCCAGCATTTT
CAWSVPGNNQPQHF
>-|TRBD1|TRBJ1-1|TRBV11-1
TGTGCCAGCAGCAATCAGGACAGGGGTCGGAACACTGAAGCTTTCTTT
CASSNQDRGRNTEAFF
>-|-|TRBJ2-7|TRBV10-1
TGCGCCATCCATATGAAGGGCGAGCAGTACTTC
CAIHMKGEQYF
>-|-|TRBJ1-2|TRBV6-1
TGTGCCAGCCGGACCAAAGCAGGACCCGCCTCCGGCTACACCTTC
CASRTKAGPASGYTF
>-|-|TRBJ2-5|TRBV7-2
TGTGCCAGCAGTCTAGGGAGCGCCCATTCCGAGACCCAGTACTTC
CASSLGSAHSETQYF
>-|TRBD2|TRBJ2-3|TRBV20-1
TGCAGTGCTGAGGGGCAAGGGACTAGCGGGAGAAGTGCAGATACGCAGTATTTT
CSAEGQGTSGRSADTQYF
>-|-|TRBJ1-5|TRBV27
TGTGCCAGCAGTAAGGGGGGCCTTAGCAATCAGCCCCAGCATTTT
CASSKGGLSNQPQHF
>-|TRBD1|TRBJ1-2|TRBV6-1
TGTGCCAGCAGGACCCCGGACAGGGCTGTCTATGGCTACACCTTC
CASRTPDRAVYGYTF
>-|-|TRBJ1-3|TRBV7-2
TGTGCCAGCAGCCCTAACATTGGAAACACCATATATTTT
CASSPNIGNTIYF
>once|TRBD1|TRBJ2-7|TRBV19
TGTGCCAGTAGTATTAGGCCGACAGGGCCCTACGAGCAGTACTTC
CASSIRPTGPYEQYF
>-|-|TRBJ1-1|TRBV6-1
TGTGCCAGCAGTAGCAGGGGGAACACTGAAGCTTTCTTT
CASSSRGNTEAFF
>few|-|TRBJ1-1|TRBV6-2/TRBV6-3
TGTGCCAGCAGACGACATATGAACACTGAAGCTTTCTTT
CASRRHMNTEAFF
>-|-|TRBJ2-3|TRBV6-1
TGTGCCAGCAGTAACGGCAGGGTTTCTAGCACAGATACGCAGTATTTT
CASSNGRVSSTDTQYF